This T cell receptor beta chain was captured in a study of CD8 T cells in ankylosing spondylitis (dated by TCRdb to about 2017). About the investigation overall: To find TCR variants linked to disease, the study profiled T cell receptor beta repertoires in ankylosing spondylitis patients and healthy donors. The full study cohort comprised 25 ankylosing spondylitis patients and 85 to 120 healthy donors. Peripheral blood was sampled, and synovial fluid was additionally collected from ankylosing spondylitis patients.

The V end gives up 2 bases and the J end 7 bases, leaving 5 bases in the junction not matched to a gene. From its cysteine to its phenylalanine, the CDR3 spans 14 amino acids. The CDR3 DNA has 42 bases and is translated from base 1. According to the germline V gene, CDR1 reads KGHSH and CDR2 reads LQKENI. TCRdb shows the sequencer as Illumina HiSeq 2500. Quantitative 5'-RACE with molecular barcodes was used to prepare TCR beta libraries. From the authors' description of their analysis: A new computational method based on a probabilistic model of VDJ rearrangement was used to identify disease-linked TCR variants. TCRdb cleaned the public reads at Q25 with fastp, built clones with MiXCR and kept in-frame beta chains. Every entry covers one CDR3 protein and lists the most common genes and DNA from its rows. Here the V and J calls rest on TCRdb's processing, not on the authors' analysis. This sample comprises roughly 440,000 distinct CDR3 sequences, over 15% of them detected only once. 0.95% to 1.1% of the sample comes from the top ten.

Overall results and qualifications from the work: In peripheral blood, the disease-linked clones were found at relatively low frequencies and had a CD8+ phenotype. Blood from ankylosing spondylitis patients appeared to be characterized by a TCR beta motif composed of several highly homologous amino acid variants. Some motif variants were previously reported in synovial fluid and blood of reactive arthritis patients, suggesting common disease-initiation mechanisms. Significant enrichment of the disease-linked clones was reported in matched synovial fluid samples from ankylosing spondylitis patients.

This clonotype was counted a few times. Its antigen is currently not known. Per-base quality was not reported, and no clone a single base away is much larger than it. The rearranged chain carries TRBV18 and TRBJ2-1; 7 bases in between match TRBD2. Sequencing was performed on blood, either unsorted or a sorted T cell fraction (not recorded which). The origin of this receptor is a male donor with ankylosing spondylitis. The CDR3 corresponds to CASSPGAGENEQFF. The DNA reads TGTGCCAGCTCACCAGGGGCGGGAGAGAATGAGCAGTTCTTC.